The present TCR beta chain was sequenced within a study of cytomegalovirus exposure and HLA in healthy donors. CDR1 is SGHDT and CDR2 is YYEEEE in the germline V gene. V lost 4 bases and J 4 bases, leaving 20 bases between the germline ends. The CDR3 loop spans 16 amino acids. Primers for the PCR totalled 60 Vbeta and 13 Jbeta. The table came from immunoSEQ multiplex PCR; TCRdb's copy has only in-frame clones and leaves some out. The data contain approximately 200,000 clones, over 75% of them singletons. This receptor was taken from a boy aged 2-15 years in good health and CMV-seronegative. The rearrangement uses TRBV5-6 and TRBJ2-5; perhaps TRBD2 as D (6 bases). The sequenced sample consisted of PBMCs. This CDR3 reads CASSLRLVGLGETQYF. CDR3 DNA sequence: TGTGCCAGCAGCCTAAGACTAGTTGGTCTTGGAGAGACCCAGTACTTC.